Listed below are T cell receptor beta chains from one sample, sequenced in a study of blood T cell repertoires in COVID-19. Assay: immunoSEQ multiplex PCR; the TCRdb copy retains only in-frame clones and omits some. The sample shows 45,000 to 60,000 clones, under 95% of them seen only once. What was sequenced was peripheral blood. Source of these receptors: a man in his fifties with acute or convalescent COVID-19. CDR3s include the opening cysteine and the closing phenylalanine or tryptophan. The D gene is left open where the match is weak. Expanded clones are given a class, and other clones once, few, many or no size at all.

v_call,clone_size,d_call,j_call,cdr3_aa,cdr3_nt
TRBV5-1,NA,TRBD1,TRBJ1-4,CASSSRTGTENEKLFF,TGCGCCAGCAGCTCAAGAACCGGGACAGAGAATGAAAAACTGTTTTTT
TRBV5-1,NA,NA,TRBJ2-7,CASSLDPSGSEQYF,TGCGCCAGCAGCTTGGACCCCTCCGGGTCCGAGCAGTACTTC
TRBV6-5,NA,TRBD2,TRBJ2-2,CASSPRTSSTGELFF,TGTGCCAGCAGTCCACGGACTAGCTCCACCGGGGAGCTGTTTTTT
TRBV14,NA,TRBD2,TRBJ2-5,CASSLGGTGETQYF,TGTGCCAGCAGCCTCGGGGGGACCGGGGAGACCCAGTACTTC
TRBV30,NA,TRBD2,TRBJ2-3,CAWSGIRLAGLTDTQYF,TGTGCCTGGAGTGGAATCCGACTAGCGGGGTTAACAGATACGCAGTATTTT
TRBV6-5,NA,NA,TRBJ1-1,CASSYSTGNTEAFF,TGTGCCAGCAGTTACTCCACAGGGAACACTGAAGCTTTCTTT
TRBV3-1/TRBV3-2,NA,TRBD1,TRBJ1-2,CASSQGDRGLRDGYTF,TGTGCCAGCAGCCAAGGGGACAGGGGCCTTCGGGATGGCTACACCTTC
TRBV5-1,NA,NA,TRBJ2-1,CASKEPGGEQFF,TGCGCCAGCAAAGAGCCCGGCGGCGAGCAGTTCTTC
TRBV2,NA,TRBD1,TRBJ1-2,CASSGTGSAYGYTF,TGTGCCAGCAGTGGGACAGGGTCGGCCTATGGCTACACCTTC
TRBV20-1,once,NA,TRBJ2-1,CSASNRDEQFF,TGCAGTGCTAGTAACCGCGATGAGCAGTTCTTC
TRBV5-4,NA,TRBD1,TRBJ2-1,CASSAFDRGGSYNEQFF,TGTGCCAGCAGCGCCTTTGACAGGGGGGGCTCCTACAATGAGCAGTTCTTC
TRBV5-1,large,TRBD1,TRBJ1-5,CASSLGTGNQPQHF,TGCGCCAGCAGCTTGGGGACAGGAAATCAGCCCCAGCATTTT
TRBV10-2,NA,TRBD2,TRBJ2-2,CASRVAGGPLENTGELFF,TGCGCCAGCAGGGTAGCGGGGGGGCCACTCGAGAACACCGGGGAGCTGTTTTTT
TRBV5-5,NA,TRBD1,TRBJ2-2,CASSPRQGASTGELFF,TGTGCCAGCAGCCCGAGACAGGGGGCGAGCACCGGGGAGCTGTTTTTT
TRBV12-1,NA,NA,TRBJ2-7,CASRGLAGHEQYF,TGTGCCAGCAGGGGACTAGCGGGGCACGAGCAGTACTTC
TRBV23-1,NA,NA,TRBJ2-7,CASSQGREERNEQYF,TGCGCCAGCAGTCAGGGCAGGGAGGAGCGCAACGAGCAGTACTTC